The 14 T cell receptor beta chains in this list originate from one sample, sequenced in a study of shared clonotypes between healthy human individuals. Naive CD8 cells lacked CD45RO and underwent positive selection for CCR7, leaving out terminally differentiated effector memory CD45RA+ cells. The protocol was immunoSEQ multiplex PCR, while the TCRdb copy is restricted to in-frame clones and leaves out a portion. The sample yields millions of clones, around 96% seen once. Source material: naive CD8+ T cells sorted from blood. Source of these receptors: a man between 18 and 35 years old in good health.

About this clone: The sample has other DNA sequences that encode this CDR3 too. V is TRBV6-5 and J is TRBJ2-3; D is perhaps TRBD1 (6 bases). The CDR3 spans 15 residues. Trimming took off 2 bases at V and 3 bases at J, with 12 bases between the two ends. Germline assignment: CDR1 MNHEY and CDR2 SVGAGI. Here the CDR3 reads CASSYSRGGTDTQYF. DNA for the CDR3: TGTGCCAGCAGTTACAGCAGGGGCGGTACAGATACGCAGTATTTT.

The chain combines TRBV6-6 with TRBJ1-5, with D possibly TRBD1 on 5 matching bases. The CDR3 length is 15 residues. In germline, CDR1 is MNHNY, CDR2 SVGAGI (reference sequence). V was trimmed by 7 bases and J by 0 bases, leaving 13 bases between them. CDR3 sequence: CASNIEGVSNQPQHF. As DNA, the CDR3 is TGTGCCAGCAACATCGAAGGGGTTAGCAATCAGCCCCAGCATTTT.

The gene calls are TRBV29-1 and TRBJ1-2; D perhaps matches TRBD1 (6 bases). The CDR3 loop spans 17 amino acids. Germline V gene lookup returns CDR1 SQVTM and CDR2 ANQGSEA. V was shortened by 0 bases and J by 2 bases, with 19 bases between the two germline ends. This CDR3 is CSVEDWGAFQQNYGYTF. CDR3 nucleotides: TGCAGCGTTGAAGATTGGGGGGCCTTCCAACAAAACTATGGCTACACCTTC. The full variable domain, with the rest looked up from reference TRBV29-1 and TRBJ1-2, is SAVISQKPSRDICQRGTSLTIQCQVDSQVTMMFWYRQQPGQSLTLIATANQGSEATYESGFVIDKFPISRPNLTFSTLTVSNMSPEDSSIYLCSVEDWGAFQQNYGYTFGSGTRLTVV.

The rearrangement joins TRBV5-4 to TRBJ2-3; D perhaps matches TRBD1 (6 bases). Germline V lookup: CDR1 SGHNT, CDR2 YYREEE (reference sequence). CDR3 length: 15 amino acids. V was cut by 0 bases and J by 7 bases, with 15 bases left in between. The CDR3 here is CASSLVQGGGYTQYF. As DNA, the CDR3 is TGTGCCAGCAGCTTGGTACAGGGTGGGGGCTATACGCAGTATTTT.

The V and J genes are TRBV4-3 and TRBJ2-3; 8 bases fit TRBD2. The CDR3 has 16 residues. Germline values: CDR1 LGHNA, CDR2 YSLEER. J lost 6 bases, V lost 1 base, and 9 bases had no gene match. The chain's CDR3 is CASSQVLAELGDTQYF. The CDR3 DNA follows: TGCGCCAGCAGCCAAGTACTAGCGGAACTTGGGGATACGCAGTATTTT.

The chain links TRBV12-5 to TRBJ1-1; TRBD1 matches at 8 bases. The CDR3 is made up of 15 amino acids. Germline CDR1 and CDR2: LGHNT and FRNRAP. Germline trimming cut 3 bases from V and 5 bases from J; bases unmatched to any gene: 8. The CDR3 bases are TGTGCTAGTGGTTTCCCGACAGGGGTAGTTACTGAAGCTTTCTTT. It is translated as CASGFPTGVVTEAFF.

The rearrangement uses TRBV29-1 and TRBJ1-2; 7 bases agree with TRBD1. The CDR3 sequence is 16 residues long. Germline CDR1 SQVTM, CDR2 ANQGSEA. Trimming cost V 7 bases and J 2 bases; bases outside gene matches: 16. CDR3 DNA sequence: TGCAGCGCGGACCTGACAGGGCCTAGGGGAAACTATGGCTACACCTTC. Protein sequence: CSADLTGPRGNYGYTF.

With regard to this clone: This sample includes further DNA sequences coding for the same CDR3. This CDR3 reads CASSPGGSYGYTF. The CDR3 DNA is TGTGCCAGCAGCCCAGGGGGGAGCTATGGCTACACCTTC. The chain uses TRBV11-2 and TRBJ1-2, with 7 bases identical to TRBD1. This CDR3 has 13 amino acids. Germline CDR1 is SGHAT and CDR2 is FQNNGV. Germline trimming cut 5 bases from V and 4 bases from J; bases unmatched to any gene: 4. Looking up the rest from reference TRBV11-2 and TRBJ1-2 gives the full variable domain: EAGVAQSPRYKIIEKRQSVAFWCNPISGHATLYWYQQILGQGPKLLIQFQNNGVVDDSQLPKDRFSAERLKGVDSTLKIQPAKLEDSAVYLCASSPGGSYGYTFGSGTRLTVV.

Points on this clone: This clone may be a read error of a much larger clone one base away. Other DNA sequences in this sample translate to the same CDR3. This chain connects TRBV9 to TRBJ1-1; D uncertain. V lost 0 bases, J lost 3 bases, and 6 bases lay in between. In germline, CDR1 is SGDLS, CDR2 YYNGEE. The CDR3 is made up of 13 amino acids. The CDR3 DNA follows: TGTGCCAGCAGCGTAGCGGGAGACACTGAAGCTTTCTTT. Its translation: CASSVAGDTEAFF.

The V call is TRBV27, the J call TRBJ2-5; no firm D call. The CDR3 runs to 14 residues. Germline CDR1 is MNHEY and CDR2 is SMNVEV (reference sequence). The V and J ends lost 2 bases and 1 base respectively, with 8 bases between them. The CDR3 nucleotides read TGTGCCAGCAGTTTAGTATACGGCCAAGAGACCCAGTACTTC. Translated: CASSLVYGQETQYF.

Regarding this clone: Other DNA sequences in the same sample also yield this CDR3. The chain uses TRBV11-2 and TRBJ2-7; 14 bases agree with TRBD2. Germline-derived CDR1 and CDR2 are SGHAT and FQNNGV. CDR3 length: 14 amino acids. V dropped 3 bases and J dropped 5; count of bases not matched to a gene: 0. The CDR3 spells CASSLGLAGDEQYF. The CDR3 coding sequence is TGTGCCAGCAGCTTGGGACTAGCGGGAGACGAGCAGTACTTC.

The CDR3 bases are TGTGCCATCGCAGGTGGCTACACCTTC. As protein: CAIAGGYTF. This chain joins TRBV2 and TRBJ1-2; no reliable D call. This CDR3 is 9 amino acids long. Germline assignment: CDR1 SNHLY and CDR2 FYNNEI. Trimming took off 10 bases at V and 7 bases at J, with 7 bases between the two ends. Complete variable domain (other parts from reference TRBV2 and TRBJ1-2): EPEVTQTPSHQVTQMGQEVILRCVPISNHLYFYWYRQILGQKVEFLVSFYNNEISEKSEIFDDQFSVERPDGSNFTLKIRSTKLEDSAMYFCAIAGGYTFGSGTRLTVV.

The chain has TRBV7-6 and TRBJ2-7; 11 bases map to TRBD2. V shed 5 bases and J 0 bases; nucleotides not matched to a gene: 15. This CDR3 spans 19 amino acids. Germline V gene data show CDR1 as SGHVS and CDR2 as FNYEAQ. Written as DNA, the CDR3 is TGTGCCAGCAGCCCGTTCCGGCTAGCGGGAGGCCGAAGCTCCTACGAGCAGTACTTC. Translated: CASSPFRLAGGRSSYEQYF. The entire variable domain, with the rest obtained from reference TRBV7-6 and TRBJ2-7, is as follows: GAGVSQSPRYKVTKRGQDVALRCDPISGHVSLYWYRQALGQGPEFLTYFNYEAQQDKSGLPNDRFSAERPEGSISTLTIQRTEQRDSAMYRCASSPFRLAGGRSSYEQYFGPGTRLTVT.

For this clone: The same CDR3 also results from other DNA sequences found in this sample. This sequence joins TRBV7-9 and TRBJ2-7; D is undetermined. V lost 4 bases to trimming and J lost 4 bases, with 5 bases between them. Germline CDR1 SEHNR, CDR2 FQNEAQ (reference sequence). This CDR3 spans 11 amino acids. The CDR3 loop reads CASSSQYEQYF. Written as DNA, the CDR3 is TGTGCCAGCAGCTCTCAATACGAGCAGTACTTC.